This paragraph covers one TCR beta chain sequence. A second PCR of 7 to 11 cycles used a sample-barcoded 5' primer and a J-beta primer mix. TCRdb independently ran MiXCR on the 5' RACE reads; one entry per CDR3 protein. Among 650,000 to 700,000 distinct CDR3 sequences listed, around 52% were seen once. Germline-derived CDR1 and CDR2 are KGHDR and SFDVKD. With 10 bases clipped from V and 6 bases from J, the junction kept 5 bases outside the gene matches. This CDR3 has 13 residues. This entry comes from a study of blood T cells in healthy people across ages. The rearrangement links TRBV24-1 to TRBJ2-1; 10 bases are shared with TRBD1. Sequenced: blood. This receptor was identified in a woman of 80 years or more in good health. CDR3 loop: CATRDRGSNEQFF. In DNA, the CDR3 is TGTGCCACTCGGGACAGGGGCTCCAATGAGCAGTTCTTC.